This T cell receptor (beta chain) was observed in a study of post-analysis software for immune sequencing data. Study-wide results and caveats: A few TRBV segments occurring more often in patients than controls included TRBV5-6, TRBV5-1 and TRBV20-1. Compared against controls, patients with multiple sclerosis displayed significantly lower normalized Chao1 diversity.

The sample holds a few counts of this clonotype. The antigen remains undetermined. Germline CDR1 reads SGHTA; CDR2 reads FQGNSA. Trimming pared 5 bases from V and 6 bases from J, leaving 20 bases between. The CDR3 runs 15 residues. Unique molecular identifiers featured in each of the TCR beta cDNA libraries. TCRdb re-called the PCR reads with MiXCR, one entry per CDR3 protein. The sample has about 540,000 distinct CDR3 sequences, 34% seen once. This sequence joins TRBV7-2 and TRBJ2-7; TRBD1 might be the D (6 bases). The specimen was blood. The origin of this receptor is a girl between 2 and 17 years old with multiple sclerosis. Written as DNA, the CDR3 is TGTGCCAGCAGCCCTGGTTTGGGCAGGGGCGTCGAGCAGTACTTC. It encodes CASSPGLGRGVEQYF. The full variable domain, rest sourced from reference TRBV7-2 and TRBJ2-7, is GAGVSQSPSNKVTEKGKDVELRCDPISGHTALYWYRQSLGQGLEFLIYFQGNSAPDKSGLPSDRFSAERTGGSVSTLTIQRTQQEDSAVYLCASSPGLGRGVEQYFGPGTRLTVT.